The sequence of this TCR beta chain was determined in a study of blood T cells in healthy people across ages. The second PCR ran roughly 7 to 12 cycles with a sample-barcoded 5' primer and J-beta primers. TCRdb re-analysed the 5' RACE reads in MiXCR, keeping a single row per CDR3 protein. The sample has 1.4 million or so distinct CDR3 sequences, under 55% seen once; the top ten hold about 4%. V was pared by 3 bases and J by 7 bases, with 5 bases of the junction left unmatched. CDR1 is DFQATT and CDR2 is SNEGSKA in the germline V gene (reference sequence). The CDR3 contains 14 residues. Only a few counts were recorded for this clonotype.

The sample consisted of blood. The chain employs TRBV20-1 and TRBJ2-1; 11 bases fit TRBD2. This TCR derives from a woman aged 18-29 years in good health. CDR3 nucleotides: TGCAGTGCTAGCTCCCCTAGCGGGAGGAATGAGCAGTTCTTC. This encodes CSASSPSGRNEQFF.